This T cell receptor beta chain is from a study of beta chain features in type 1 diabetes. Study-wide results and caveats: Within the patient group, naive, central memory and Treg TCRB repertoires appeared more similar to each other than within healthy donors. Shortening that was moderate but significant affected the TCRB CDR3s of Type 1 diabetes patients in all four CD4+ subsets.

Germline CDR1 KGHSH, CDR2 LQKENI. V was shortened by 9 bases and J by 4 bases, with 16 bases between the two germline ends. This CDR3 spans 14 amino acids. A heparinised blood draw that averaged about 110 mL was obtained once from each donor. This clone was picked up a small number of times. Its antigen is unidentified. The sequenced template was cDNA made from the entire isolated RNA. Here immunoSEQ multiplex PCR was the method, and the copy in TCRdb shows in-frame clones only, minus some. The table shows over 650,000 clones, with more than 12% occurring only once. This sequence was found in a man younger than 35 with type 1 diabetes. The sample consisted of naive CD4+ T cells from blood. The V and J genes are TRBV18 and TRBJ2-1; possibly TRBD1 for D (5 bases). CDR3 coding DNA: TGTGCCAGTTCGACAGCCGTTTTATACAATGAGCAGTTCTTC. Translating it yields CASSTAVLYNEQFF.